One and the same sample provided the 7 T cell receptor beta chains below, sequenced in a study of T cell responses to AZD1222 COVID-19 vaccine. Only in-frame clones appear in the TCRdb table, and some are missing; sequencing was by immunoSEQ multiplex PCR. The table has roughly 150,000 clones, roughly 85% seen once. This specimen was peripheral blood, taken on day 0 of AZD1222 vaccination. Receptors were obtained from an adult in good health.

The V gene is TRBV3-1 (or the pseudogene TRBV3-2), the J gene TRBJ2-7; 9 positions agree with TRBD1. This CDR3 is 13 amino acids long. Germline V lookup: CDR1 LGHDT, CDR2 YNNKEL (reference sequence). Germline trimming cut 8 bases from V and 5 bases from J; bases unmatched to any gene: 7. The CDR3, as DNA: TGTGCCAGCGCCAGGACAGGGGATAACGAGCAGTACTTC. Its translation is CASARTGDNEQYF.

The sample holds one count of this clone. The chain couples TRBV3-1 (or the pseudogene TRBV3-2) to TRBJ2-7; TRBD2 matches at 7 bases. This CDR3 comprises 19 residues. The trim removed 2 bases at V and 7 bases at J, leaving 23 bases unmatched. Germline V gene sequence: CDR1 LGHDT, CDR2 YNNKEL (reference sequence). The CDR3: CASSQRPTGTTSKGQEQYF. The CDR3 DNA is TGTGCCAGCAGCCAACGTCCAACCGGGACTACCTCTAAAGGGCAAGAGCAGTACTTC.

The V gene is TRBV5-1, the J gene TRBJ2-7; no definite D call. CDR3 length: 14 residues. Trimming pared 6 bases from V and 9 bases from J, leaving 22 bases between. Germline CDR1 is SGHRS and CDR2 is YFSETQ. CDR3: CASTPETPSDGQYF. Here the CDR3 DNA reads TGCGCCAGCACACCCGAGACCCCCTCTGATGGGCAGTACTTC.

CDR3 in DNA: TGTGCCAGCAGCCCCGCAGGCTACGAGCAGTACTTC. This gives the protein CASSPAGYEQYF. This chain links TRBV5-6 with TRBJ2-7; D unresolved. The CDR3 is made up of 12 amino acids. Germline V gives CDR1 SGHDT, CDR2 YYEEEE. Trimming removed 4 bases at V and 3 bases at J, with 8 bases between.

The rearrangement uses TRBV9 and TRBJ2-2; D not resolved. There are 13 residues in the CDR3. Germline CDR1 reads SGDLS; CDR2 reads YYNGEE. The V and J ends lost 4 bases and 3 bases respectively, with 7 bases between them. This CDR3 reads CASSSEYTGELFF. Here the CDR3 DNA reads TGTGCCAGCAGCTCTGAATACACCGGGGAGCTGTTTTTT.

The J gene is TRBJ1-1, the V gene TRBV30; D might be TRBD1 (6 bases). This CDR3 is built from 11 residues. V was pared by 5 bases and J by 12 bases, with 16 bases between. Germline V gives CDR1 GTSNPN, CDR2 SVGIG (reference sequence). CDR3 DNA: TGTGCCTGGCGGGGGGCACTCCTGACTTTCTTT. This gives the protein CAWRGALLTFF.

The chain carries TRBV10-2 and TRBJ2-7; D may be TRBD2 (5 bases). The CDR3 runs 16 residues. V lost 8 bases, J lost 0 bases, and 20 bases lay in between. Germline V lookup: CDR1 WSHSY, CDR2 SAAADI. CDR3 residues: CASSDGQLVSSYEQYF. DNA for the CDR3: TGCGCCAGCTCTGACGGCCAACTAGTATCCTCCTACGAGCAGTACTTC.